These T cell receptor beta chains were read from a single sample in a study of long-term antiretroviral therapy in people with HIV. The assay was immunoSEQ multiplex PCR, and TCRdb's table has in-frame clones only and misses some. The sample has about 24,000 clones; roughly 94% are singletons. The specimen comprised unsorted PBMCs, sampled roughly 5.1 years after starting antiretroviral therapy. The source of these receptors is a woman aged 45 to 65 with HIV. The CDR3 runs from the conserved cysteine through the conserved F or W. The D gene is left open where the match is weak. Size is stated for part of the rows, as once, few or many counts, or as a class when the clone is expanded.

V	J	D	size	DNA	CDR3
TRBV27	TRBJ1-2	TRBD1	.	TGTGCCAGCAGTTACAGGGGGGGAGAGGGCTACACCTTC	CASSYRGGEGYTF
TRBV5-6	TRBJ1-1	.	.	TGTGCCAGCAGCTTCACAGCGAACACTGAAGCTTTCTTT	CASSFTANTEAFF
TRBV28	TRBJ2-6	.	.	TGTGCCAGCCGACAGGGAGGGACCTCTGGGGCCAACGTCCTGACTTTC	CASRQGGTSGANVLTF
TRBV19	TRBJ1-5	.	.	TGTGCCAGTAGTATAGTTCCGGGGTCAAGGAGAAGTGGGAAAAATCAGCCCCAGCATTTT	CASSIVPGSRRSGKNQPQHF
TRBV2	TRBJ2-1	TRBD2	.	TGTGCCAGCAGAGGCGGGAGCTGGGAGCAGTTCTTC	CASRGGSWEQFF
TRBV7-8	TRBJ2-2	TRBD2	.	TGTGCCAGCAGCTTACAGGGACTAGCGGGTACCGGGGAGCTGTTTTTT	CASSLQGLAGTGELFF
TRBV2	TRBJ1-1	TRBD1	.	TGTGCCAGTTATCTCGGACAGGGGACGGGAGCTTTCTTT	CASYLGQGTGAFF
TRBV19	TRBJ2-3	.	.	TGTGCCAGTAGTAAATCGTGGGTCCCCACAGATACGCAGTATTTT	CASSKSWVPTDTQYF
TRBV7-3	TRBJ2-3	.	.	TGTGCCAGCAGCCAAGGGGGAAGCAACACAGATACGCAGTATTTT	CASSQGGSNTDTQYF
TRBV6-6	TRBJ1-2	.	.	TGTGCCAGCAGTTTAACAGGTCCCGACTATGGCTACACCTTC	CASSLTGPDYGYTF
TRBV5-1	TRBJ2-2	.	.	TGCGCCAGCAGATCTAACCCAGGGGTCACCGGGGAGCTGTTTTTT	CASRSNPGVTGELFF
TRBV27	TRBJ2-2	.	.	TGTGCCAGCAGCGTAGGCACCGGGGAGCTGTTTTTT	CASSVGTGELFF
TRBV28	TRBJ2-4	.	.	TGTGCCAGCAGCACCGCCGGGACAGCCAAAAACATTCAGTACTTC	CASSTAGTAKNIQYF
TRBV27	TRBJ2-7	.	few	TGTGCCAGCAGTTTATCGGGGGCCCCCTACGAGCAGTACTTC	CASSLSGAPYEQYF
TRBV4-2	TRBJ1-4	.	.	TGTGCCAGCAGCCTCCCAAACGGTGGGGGAACTAATGAAAAACTGTTTTTT	CASSLPNGGGTNEKLFF
TRBV13	TRBJ2-1	.	.	TGTGCCAGCAGCTTGAGGCACGGCCCACAGATTGAGCAGTTCTTC	CASSLRHGPQIEQFF
TRBV5-1	TRBJ1-1	.	.	TGCGCCAGCAGCCTTGCTTCAGGTGGGACTGAAGCTTTCTTT	CASSLASGGTEAFF
TRBV5-5	TRBJ1-3	.	once	TGTGCCAGCAGCTTGGGTCCGGGATTCGGAAACACCATATATTTT	CASSLGPGFGNTIYF
TRBV5-1	TRBJ1-1	.	.	TGCGCCAGCAGCCCATGGATGCAGGGCGATCGATCTGAAGCTTTCTTT	CASSPWMQGDRSEAFF
TRBV28	TRBJ1-2	.	.	TGTGCCAGCAGGGTTGGTAACTATGGCTACACCTTC	CASRVGNYGYTF
TRBV2	TRBJ2-1	.	.	TGTGCCAGCAGTGGGAGTCGGGAGAGAGTGTTCTTC	CASSGSRERVFF
TRBV30	TRBJ2-5	.	.	TGTGCCTGGAGTCCGGGGAGGAGGGCCCAAGAGACCCAGTACTTC	CAWSPGRRAQETQYF
TRBV27	TRBJ2-7	.	.	TGTGCCAGCAGTTCCATTCTTTTGGGAGCTGACGAGCAGTACTTC	CASSSILLGADEQYF
TRBV7-2	TRBJ2-7	TRBD1	.	TGTGCCAGCAGTAACAGGGGCCCCTACGAGCAGTACTTC	CASSNRGPYEQYF
TRBV19	TRBJ2-7	TRBD1	once	TGTGCCAGTAGTATGACAGGGGGCTACGAGCAGTACTTC	CASSMTGGYEQYF
TRBV4-1	TRBJ2-3	TRBD2	.	TGCGCCAGCAGCCAAAACCGAGGAATGGGACTAGCGGGAGAAGGGAGTGCAGATACGCAGTATTTT	CASSQNRGMGLAGEGSADTQYF
TRBV7-8	TRBJ2-7	TRBD1	once	TGTGCCAGCAGCATGACAGGGCTACACGAGCAGTACTTC	CASSMTGLHEQYF
TRBV6-6	TRBJ2-7	.	.	TGTGCCAGCAGGATGACTGGACTTTCCTACGAGCAGTACTTC	CASRMTGLSYEQYF
TRBV2	TRBJ1-5	TRBD1	.	TGTGCCAGCAGTGAGCAGGGGGGCAATCAGCCCCAGCATTTT	CASSEQGGNQPQHF
TRBV10-2	TRBJ1-1	.	.	TGCGCCAGCAGTGACTGGGGTGCTGACACTGAAGCTTTCTTT	CASSDWGADTEAFF
TRBV7-9	TRBJ2-5	TRBD1	.	TGTGCCAGCAGCCGTAACAGGGGAAGTGTTCAAGAGACCCAGTACTTC	CASSRNRGSVQETQYF
TRBV5-1	TRBJ1-2	.	.	TGCGCCAGCAGCTTGGAGAAGGGAGTCTATGGCTACACCTTC	CASSLEKGVYGYTF
TRBV27	TRBJ1-2	.	few	TGTGCCAGCAGTTTATCGAAGGCGGGGATGGGGGGCTACACCTTC	CASSLSKAGMGGYTF
TRBV19	TRBJ1-5	.	.	TGTGCCAGTACCCGACTCGGGGATAGCAATCAGCCCCAGCATTTT	CASTRLGDSNQPQHF
TRBV5-5	TRBJ2-3	.	.	TGTGCCAGCTTCTCCCCCTTCGGCGGGGTAGATACGCAGTATTTT	CASFSPFGGVDTQYF
TRBV2	TRBJ2-5	.	.	TGTGCCAGCAGTGAATGGGGATCGGAAAGGACCCAGTACTTC	CASSEWGSERTQYF